This T cell receptor beta chain was obtained from a study of regulatory T cells in long-lasting Graves disease. Time point indicated: newly diagnosed GD, antithyroid drugs for less than 3 months. Preparation of the TCR library used RNA extracted from PBMCs. Patients of an endocrinology department in Xi'an, China, were included. Assembly of TCR beta libraries relied on iRepertoire HTBI primers together with Arm-PCR of CDR3 regions. Each CDR3 protein gets one entry after TCRdb re-called the multiplex PCR reads with MiXCR. The sample holds approximately 350,000 distinct CDR3 sequences, around 17% seen once. Trimming left V 4 bases short and J 5 bases short, with 18 bases between. The CDR3 runs 15 residues. Per the germline V gene, CDR1 is SGHVS and CDR2 is FNYEAQ. The sample also formed part of further work on T cells in Graves' hyperthyroidism and ophthalmopathy.

The sequencing used peripheral blood mononuclear cells (PBMCs), collected at new diagnosis, from a patient treated with antithyroid drugs. This receptor was identified in a man between 35 and 55 years old with Graves disease. V usage is TRBV7-6 and J usage is TRBJ2-7; weak D call: TRBD2 (6 bases). The CDR3 protein is CASSSTRTGVNEQYF. The CDR3 DNA sequence: TGTGCCAGCAGCTCCACCCGGACGGGGGTGAACGAGCAGTACTTC. The full variable domain, in which reference TRBV7-6 and TRBJ2-7 provide the parts outside the CDR3, is GAGVSQSPRYKVTKRGQDVALRCDPISGHVSLYWYRQALGQGPEFLTYFNYEAQQDKSGLPNDRFSAERPEGSISTLTIQRTEQRDSAMYRCASSSTRTGVNEQYFGPGTRLTVT.